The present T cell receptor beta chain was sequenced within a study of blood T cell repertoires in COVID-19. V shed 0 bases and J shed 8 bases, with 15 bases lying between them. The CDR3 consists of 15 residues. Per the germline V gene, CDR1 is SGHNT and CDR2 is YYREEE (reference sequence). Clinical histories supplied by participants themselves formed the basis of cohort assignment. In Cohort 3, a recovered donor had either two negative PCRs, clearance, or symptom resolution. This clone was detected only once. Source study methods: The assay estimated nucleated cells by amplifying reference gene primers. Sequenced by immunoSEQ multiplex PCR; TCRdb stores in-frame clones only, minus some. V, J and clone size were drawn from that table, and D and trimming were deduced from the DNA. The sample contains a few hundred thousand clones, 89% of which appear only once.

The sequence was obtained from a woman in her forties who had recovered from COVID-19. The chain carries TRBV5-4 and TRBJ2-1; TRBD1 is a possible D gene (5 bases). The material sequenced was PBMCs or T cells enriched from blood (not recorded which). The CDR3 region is CASSLAGQGWDEQFF. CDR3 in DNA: TGTGCCAGCAGCTTGGCCGGGCAGGGTTGGGATGAGCAGTTCTTC.